The source of this TCR beta chain is a study of CD8 T cells in ankylosing spondylitis. This clonotype was detected many times. Its antigen remains unidentified. The CDR3 consists of 15 residues. Germline lookup yields CDR1 LNHNV and CDR2 YYDKDF (reference sequence). V was trimmed by 1 base and J by 5 bases, leaving 12 bases between them. Notes on the study in general: Disease-associated clones were reportedly significantly overrepresented in matched ankylosing spondylitis synovial fluid.

Preparation of TCR beta libraries was done by quantitative 5'-RACE with molecular barcodes. Each CDR3 protein gets one entry after TCRdb re-called the 5' RACE reads with MiXCR. The table lists 250,000 or so distinct CDR3 sequences, under 30% of them singletons. The source is a male donor with ankylosing spondylitis or in good health (not recorded which). The sample consisted of blood, either unsorted or a sorted T cell fraction (not recorded which). This chain links TRBV15 with TRBJ2-1; D is undetermined. CDR3 nucleotides: TGTGCCACCAGCAGAGTAGTTTATAGCCACAATGAGCAGTTCTTC. This sequence encodes CATSRVVYSHNEQFF.